Following are 31 T cell receptor beta chains from one sample sequenced in a study of T cells after yellow fever vaccination. MiXCR was run by TCRdb on the 5' RACE reads, yielding one entry per CDR3 protein. The profile shows a few hundred thousand distinct CDR3 sequences, 6.9% of them singletons. Source: CD4+ T cells sorted from PBMCs, taken 15 days after the yellow fever booster vaccination. Receptors were obtained from a man younger than 40 who received the YFV17D yellow fever vaccine.

In its sample, this clonotype was seen many times. The V call is TRBV20-1, the J call TRBJ2-7; 11 nucleotides line up with TRBD2. Trimming took 4 bases from V and 1 from J; bases not matched to a gene: 9. This CDR3 comprises 16 residues. Germline V CDR1 and CDR2: DFQATT, SNEGSKA (reference sequence). DNA for the CDR3: TGCAGTGCTAACCTCCCTAGCGGGAGGAGTTCCTACGAGCAGTACTTC. Translation gives CSANLPSGRSSYEQYF.

J is TRBJ2-3 and V is TRBV12-3 or TRBV12-4, with D uncertain. The V gene lost 1 base and the J gene lost 0 bases, with 8 bases spanning the gap. CDR3 size: 15 residues. The CDR3 protein is CASSLGSLSTDTQYF. For the CDR3, the DNA is TGTGCCAGCAGTTTAGGCAGTCTAAGCACAGATACGCAGTATTTT.

This chain joins TRBV29-1 and TRBJ1-1; no clear D. V was trimmed by 7 bases and J by 1 base, leaving 16 bases between them. Germline loops: CDR1 SQVTM, CDR2 ANQGSEA. The CDR3 consists of 14 residues. CDR3 loop: CSGSLRNQNTEAFF. The DNA for the CDR3 is TGCAGCGGTTCACTCAGGAACCAGAACACTGAAGCTTTCTTT.

The chain recombines TRBV20-1 with TRBJ2-5, with D possibly called TRBD1 or TRBD2 (8 bases each). From germline, CDR1 is DFQATT and CDR2 SNEGSKA (reference sequence). The CDR3 is 16 amino acids. The ends were cut back, 6 bases at V and 4 bases at J, with 24 bases in the middle. The CDR3 loop reads CSARPVDRGLGETQYF. The CDR3 DNA is TGCAGTGCCAGACCGGTTGACAGGGGACTAGGAGAGACCCAGTACTTC.

This chain connects TRBV3-1 to TRBJ2-1; 9 nucleotides line up with TRBD2. The CDR3 covers 15 residues. V shed 1 base and J 5 bases; nucleotides not matched to a gene: 3. The germline CDR1 and CDR2 sequences are LGHDT and YNNKEL (reference sequence). This CDR3 reads CASSQGAGGNNEQFF. As DNA, the CDR3 is TGTGCCAGCAGCCAAGGGGCGGGAGGGAACAATGAGCAGTTCTTC.

The sample holds a few counts of this clonotype. The chain recombines TRBV7-9 with TRBJ1-5; D ambiguous. Per the germline V gene, CDR1 is SEHNR and CDR2 is FQNEAQ (reference sequence). The V end was cut by 1 base, the J end by 2 bases, with 15 bases between. The CDR3 runs to 17 residues. CDR3 in DNA: TGTGCCAGCAGCTTAGTTTCTGCGGGGAAGGGCAATCAGCCCCAGCATTTT. Its translation is CASSLVSAGKGNQPQHF.

About this clonotype: Compared with germline, one end of the junction differs, possibly owing to a read error. This chain joins TRBV20-1 and TRBJ2-7; 16 nucleotides match TRBD2. CDR3 length: 16 residues. The germline gives CDR1 DFQATT, CDR2 SNEGSKA (reference sequence). CDR3 DNA: TGCTGTGCTCCCGGGACTAGCGGGAGGGGACACGCTGAGCAGTACTTC. Protein sequence: CCAPGTSGRGHAEQYF.

This rearrangement joins TRBV6-1 to TRBJ2-7; the D gene is possibly TRBD1 (5 bases). V was trimmed by 8 bases and J by 3 bases, leaving 14 bases between them. The CDR3 totals 13 residues. Germline CDR1 reads MNHNS; CDR2 reads SASEGT. For the CDR3, the DNA is TGTGCCAGCCGCGAGACAGCTCACTACGAGCAGTACTTC. It yields the protein CASRETAHYEQYF.

At least ten counts were recorded for this clonotype. The genes are TRBV29-1 and TRBJ2-4, with 7 bases fitting TRBD1. In germline, CDR1 is SQVTM, CDR2 ANQGSEA. The junction had 2 bases not matched to a gene; V was cut back by 4 bases and J by 8 bases. The CDR3 runs to 11 residues. CDR3 nucleotide sequence: TGCAGCGTTGCCGGGACAGACATTCAGTACTTC. It codes for CSVAGTDIQYF.

The genes are TRBV20-1 and TRBJ2-2; TRBD1 is a possible D gene (5 bases). Germline CDR1 DFQATT, CDR2 SNEGSKA (reference sequence). Trimming took 3 bases from V and 15 from J, leaving 14 bases between them. The CDR3 sequence is 11 residues long. CDR3 sequence reads: CSARQGQGMFF. CDR3 nucleotides: TGCAGTGCTAGGCAAGGACAAGGAATGTTTTTT.

The chain uses TRBV5-1 and TRBJ2-1, with a weak D call TRBD2 (7 bases). CDR3 length: 13 residues. Germline V gene data show CDR1 as SGHRS and CDR2 as YFSETQ. V lost 7 bases and J lost 8, with 16 bases in between. CDR3 protein: CASGGDMAHEQFF. CDR3 DNA: TGCGCCAGCGGGGGGGACATGGCTCATGAGCAGTTCTTC.

This clonotype was seen repeatedly, ten times or more. The genes are TRBV27 and TRBJ2-1, with 10 bases fitting TRBD2. From germline, CDR1 is MNHEY and CDR2 SMNVEV (reference sequence). Trimming removed 0 bases from V and 5 bases from J; junction bases left unmatched: 1. This CDR3 has 15 amino acids. This CDR3 is CASSLSGTSDNEQFF. The CDR3 DNA is TGTGCCAGCAGTTTATCCGGGACTAGCGACAATGAGCAGTTCTTC.

The sample holds a few counts of this clonotype. The chain carries TRBV6-1 and TRBJ2-1; possibly TRBD1 for D (5 bases). Germline V lookup: CDR1 MNHNS, CDR2 SASEGT. V was clipped by 2 bases and J by 9 bases, with 17 bases between them. The CDR3 sequence is 15 residues long. This chain's CDR3 is CASSETPYVRGEQFF. The CDR3 DNA is TGTGCCAGCAGTGAAACCCCTTACGTTAGGGGTGAGCAGTTCTTC.

In this sample, this clonotype turned up many times. V and J are TRBV5-4 and TRBJ2-3; 8 nucleotides agree with TRBD2. V was clipped by 0 bases and J by 0 bases; unmatched bases: 3. The CDR3 is 16 amino acids. The V gene's germline CDR1 is SGHNT and CDR2 YYREEE (reference sequence). The CDR3 spells CASSLGLAKSTDTQYF. The CDR3 nucleotides are TGTGCCAGCAGCTTGGGACTAGCGAAAAGCACAGATACGCAGTATTTT. The entire variable domain, with the rest obtained from reference TRBV5-4 and TRBJ2-3, is as follows: ETGVTQSPTHLIKTRGQQVTLRCSSQSGHNTVSWYQQALGQGPQFIFQYYREEENGRGNFPPRFSGLQFPNYSSELNVNALELDDSALYLCASSLGLAKSTDTQYFGPGTRLTVL.

This clonotype has a handful of counts. The rearrangement joins TRBV10-3 to TRBJ1-2; D is ambiguous. The CDR3 loop spans 13 amino acids. The V and J ends lost 10 bases and 0 bases respectively, with 12 bases between them. Germline CDR1 is ENHRY and CDR2 is SYGVKD. The CDR3 region is CATGAGSNYGYTF. CDR3 nucleotides: TGTGCCACCGGAGCGGGCTCTAACTATGGCTACACCTTC.

The rearrangement joins TRBV20-1 to TRBJ2-4; D is possibly TRBD1 or TRBD2 (5 bases each). CDR1 and CDR2 from the germline V gene are DFQATT and SNEGSKA (reference sequence). V dropped 3 bases and J dropped 6 bases, with 12 bases sitting between them. The length of the CDR3 is 13 residues. CDR3 in DNA: TGCAGTGCTAGTTCGGGGCCGGGAAACATTCAGTACTTC. Translating gives CSASSGPGNIQYF.

This clonotype was recorded many times. The gene calls are TRBV2 and TRBJ1-1; maybe TRBD1 (5 bases). Trimming took 3 bases from V and 3 from J, leaving 11 bases between them. The CDR3 runs to 14 residues. From germline, CDR1 is SNHLY and CDR2 FYNNEI. Here the CDR3 reads CASSETRQYTEAFF. In nucleotides, the CDR3 is TGTGCCAGCAGTGAGACCCGACAGTACACTGAAGCTTTCTTT.

As to this clonotype: Given a much more abundant clone one base away, this may be a read error. V usage is TRBV5-1 and J usage is TRBJ2-7; D call uncertain. This CDR3 is built from 14 residues. V lost 5 bases and J 1 base, leaving 13 bases between the germline ends. Germline lookup yields CDR1 SGHRS and CDR2 YFSETQ. The CDR3 loop is CASSTGRKSYEQYF. The CDR3, as DNA: TGCGCCAGCAGTACCGGACGGAAGTCCTACGAGCAGTACTTC.

This clonotype was observed many times. The chain joins TRBV10-3 to TRBJ2-1; 8 bases are a match to TRBD2. The CDR3 sequence is 16 residues long. In germline, CDR1 is ENHRY, CDR2 SYGVKD. V dropped 4 bases and J dropped 6; count of bases not matched to a gene: 11. CDR3 amino acids: CAISGSGTGFGNEQFF. The CDR3 bases are TGTGCCATCAGTGGTAGCGGGACTGGTTTCGGCAATGAGCAGTTCTTC.

Details on this clonotype: This may be a read error, as it is one base from a much larger clone. The conserved closing phenylalanine or tryptophan is absent in this CDR3, likely reflecting a read error. V is TRBV6-2 or TRBV6-3 and J is TRBJ2-3; TRBD1 aligns across 7 bases. This CDR3 has 14 amino acids. Germline CDR1 is MNHEY and CDR2 is SVGEGT. The V segment lost 5 bases and the J segment 2 bases; nucleotides outside the gene matches: 4. For the CDR3, the DNA is TGTGCCAGCAGTCGGACAGGCGACACAGATACGCAGTATATT. The encoded protein is CASSRTGDTDTQYI.

This clonotype has only a few counts. The chain recombines TRBV5-1 with TRBJ2-2; 9 bases are a match to TRBD2. J gave up 10 bases and V 0 bases, and 10 bases lay outside the gene matches. CDR3 length: 16 residues. Germline V gene data show CDR1 as SGHRS and CDR2 as YFSETQ. The CDR3 sequence: CASSLVASGIGVELFF. The CDR3 nucleotides are TGCGCCAGCAGCTTGGTGGCTAGCGGGATCGGTGTGGAGCTGTTTTTT.

This clonotype was counted a few times. The CDR3 loop is CASSLRTSTQYF. DNA of the CDR3: TGTGCCAGCAGCCTCCGGACTAGCACGCAGTATTTT. V gene TRBV7-2 combines with J gene TRBJ2-3; 8 bases match TRBD2. The V gene's germline CDR1 is SGHTA and CDR2 FQGNSA. The CDR3 length is 12 residues. V was pared by 5 bases and J by 9 bases, with 4 bases of the junction left unmatched.

With respect to this clonotype: A much larger clone sits a single nucleotide away, making a read error possible. V and J are TRBV7-2 and TRBJ2-7, with D uncertain. The CDR3 sequence is 14 residues long. The germline V gene encodes CDR1 SGHTA and CDR2 FQGNSA. The V gene lost 5 bases and the J gene lost 3 bases, with 14 bases spanning the gap. The CDR3 spells CASSPSKEFYEQYF. CDR3 in DNA: TGTGCCAGCAGCCCGTCGAAGGAATTCTACGAGCAGTACTTC.

This clonotype was observed a handful of times. The chain has TRBV7-2 and TRBJ2-5, with D perhaps TRBD1 (5 bases). Looked up from germline, CDR1 is SGHTA and CDR2 is FQGNSA. V was shortened by 5 bases and J by 4 bases, with 14 bases between the two germline ends. CDR3 length equals 14 residues. CDR3 residues: CASSPQGTVETQYF. CDR3 nucleotide sequence: TGTGCCAGCAGCCCCCAGGGTACCGTAGAGACCCAGTACTTC.

This clonotype was seen more than once but under ten times. This chain links TRBV5-6 with TRBJ1-1; 8 nucleotides agree with TRBD1. V dropped 4 bases and J dropped 1; count of bases not matched to a gene: 6. Looked up from germline, CDR1 is SGHDT and CDR2 is YYEEEE. The length of the CDR3 is 15 residues. CDR3 DNA sequence: TGTGCCAGCAGCGGAAGGACAGGGCGGAACACTGAAGCTTTCTTT. Translation: CASSGRTGRNTEAFF.

This clonotype came up many times. The V call is TRBV7-9, the J call TRBJ1-5, with D perhaps matching TRBD1 (6 bases). The CDR3 loop spans 14 amino acids. The germline CDR1 and CDR2 sequences are SEHNR and FQNEAQ (reference sequence). The germline V and J ends were trimmed by 5 bases and 0 bases, with 8 bases remaining between them. CDR3 loop: CASSRDISNQPQHF. The DNA for the CDR3 is TGTGCCAGCAGCAGGGACATTAGCAATCAGCCCCAGCATTTT. Complete variable domain (other parts from reference TRBV7-9 and TRBJ1-5): DTGVSQNPRHKITKRGQNVTFRCDPISEHNRLYWYRQTLGQGPEFLTYFQNEAQLEKSRLLSDRFSAERPKGSFSTLEIQRTEQGDSAMYLCASSRDISNQPQHFGDGTRLSIL.

The sample holds many counts of this clonotype. The genes are TRBV10-3 and TRBJ1-2; D not certain. V lost 2 bases and J 7 bases, leaving 11 bases between the germline ends. Germline V gene sequence: CDR1 ENHRY, CDR2 SYGVKD. This CDR3 region has 13 residues. Here the CDR3 DNA reads TGTGCCATCAGTGAGCCGAAAGTGGCTGGCTACACCTTC. Its translation is CAISEPKVAGYTF.

This clonotype came up a few times. J is TRBJ2-4 and V is TRBV4-2, with 9 nucleotides matching TRBD1. The CDR3 spans 19 residues. After removal of 0 bases from V and 1 base from J, the junction contained 10 bases not matched to a gene. Germline lookup yields CDR1 LGHNA and CDR2 YNFKEQ. CDR3 in amino acids: CASSQDKGQGLLAKNIQYF. The CDR3 nucleotides are TGTGCCAGCAGCCAAGATAAGGGACAGGGACTGCTTGCCAAAAACATTCAGTACTTC.

Many counts were recorded for this clonotype. CDR3 in DNA: TGTGCCAGCAGCTTAACTAGCGGCACCTACAATGAGCAGTTCTTC. This encodes CASSLTSGTYNEQFF. This chain joins TRBV7-3 and TRBJ2-1; possibly TRBD2 for D (6 bases). The germline V gene has CDR1 SGHTA and CDR2 FQGTGA. Trimming cost V 0 bases and J 2 bases, with 8 bases left between them. The CDR3 spans 15 residues. Drawing the rest from reference TRBV7-3 and TRBJ2-1, the complete variable domain is GAGVSQTPSNKVTEKGKYVELRCDPISGHTALYWYRQSLGQGPEFLIYFQGTGAADDSGLPNDRFFAVRPEGSVSTLKIQRTERGDSAVYLCASSLTSGTYNEQFFGPGTRLTVL.

The V and J genes are TRBV12-5 and TRBJ2-3; D may be TRBD2 (5 bases). V was trimmed by 6 bases and J by 4 bases, leaving 11 bases between them. This CDR3 has 13 amino acids. In germline, CDR1 is LGHNT, CDR2 FRNRAP. CDR3 loop: CASGHSGADTQYF. CDR3 DNA sequence: TGTGCTAGTGGCCATTCCGGGGCAGATACGCAGTATTTT.

The chain recombines TRBV7-8 with TRBJ1-5, with 7 bases matching TRBD1. The CDR3 is 15 residues long. Unmatched junction bases numbered 8, after V lost 5 bases and J lost 4 bases. The germline V gene encodes CDR1 SGHVS and CDR2 FQNEAQ. The CDR3: CASSPMTGLNQPQHF. The CDR3 nucleotides are TGTGCCAGCAGCCCGATGACAGGGCTGAATCAGCCCCAGCATTTT.